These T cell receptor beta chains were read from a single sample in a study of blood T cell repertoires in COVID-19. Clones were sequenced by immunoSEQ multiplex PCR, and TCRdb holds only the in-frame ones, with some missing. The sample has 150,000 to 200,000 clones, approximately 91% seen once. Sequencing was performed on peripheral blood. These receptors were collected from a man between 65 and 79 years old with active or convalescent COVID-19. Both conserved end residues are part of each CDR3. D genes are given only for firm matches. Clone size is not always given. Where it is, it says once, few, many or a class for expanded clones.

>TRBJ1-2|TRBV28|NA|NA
TGTGCCAGCAGTCCCCCCAGGGAAATTTGGCCCTTGGGCTACACCTTC
CASSPPREIWPLGYTF
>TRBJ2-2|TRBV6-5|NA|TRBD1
TGTGCCAGCAGCAGAACAGGGGTGAACACCGGGGAGCTGTTTTTT
CASSRTGVNTGELFF
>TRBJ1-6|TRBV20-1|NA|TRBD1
TGCAGTGCAGGACAGGGGTCACCCCTCCACTTT
CSAGQGSPLHF
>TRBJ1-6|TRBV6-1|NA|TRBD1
TGTGCCAGCAGTCCGACAGGGGAAGGATCACCCCTCCACTTT
CASSPTGEGSPLHF
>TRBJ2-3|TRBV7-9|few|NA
TGTGCCAGCAGCTTCGGAGATACGCAGTATTTT
CASSFGDTQYF
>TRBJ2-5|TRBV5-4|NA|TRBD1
TGTGCCAGCAGCTTGACCCTGTCCCGACAGGGGATAGAGACCCAGTACTTC
CASSLTLSRQGIETQYF
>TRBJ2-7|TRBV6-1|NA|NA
TGTGCCAGCAGTGACAGGGTCGACGCCTACGAGCAGTACTTC
CASSDRVDAYEQYF
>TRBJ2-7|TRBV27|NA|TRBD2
TGTGCCAGCAGTTTTGGACGGGGGGGAAAATACGAGCAGTACTTC
CASSFGRGGKYEQYF
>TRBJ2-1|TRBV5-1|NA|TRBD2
TGCGCCAGCAGCGGGGGTAGCGGGGACTCCTACAATGAGCAGTTCTTC
CASSGGSGDSYNEQFF
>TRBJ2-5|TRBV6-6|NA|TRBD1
TGTGCCAGCAGCAAACGGGACAGGGGGTCCCAAGAGACCCAGTACTTC
CASSKRDRGSQETQYF
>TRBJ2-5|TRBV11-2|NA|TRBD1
TGTGCCAGTAAGTGGACAGGGGAAGAGACCCAGTACTTC
CASKWTGEETQYF
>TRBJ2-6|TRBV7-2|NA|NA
TGTGCCAGCAGCACCCACAGGGTGAGGGAATCTGGGGCCAACGTCCTGACTTTC
CASSTHRVRESGANVLTF
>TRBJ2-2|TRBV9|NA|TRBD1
TGTGCCAGCAGACAGGGGGGCACCGGGGAGCTGTTTTTT
CASRQGGTGELFF
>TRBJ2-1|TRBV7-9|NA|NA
TGTGCCAGCAGCAAACAGGGCCCCCTCTACAATGAGCAGTTCTTC
CASSKQGPLYNEQFF
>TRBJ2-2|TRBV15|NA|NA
TGTGCCACCAGCAGAGTCCCCAAGAACACCGGGGAGCTGTTTTTT
CATSRVPKNTGELFF
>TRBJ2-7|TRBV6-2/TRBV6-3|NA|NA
TGTGCCAGCAGTTATTTTCAGGGAAACGAGCAGTACTTC
CASSYFQGNEQYF
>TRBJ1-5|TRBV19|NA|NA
TGTGCCAGTAGTATTCAGGGACACCCTATCGAGCCCCAGCATTTT
CASSIQGHPIEPQHF
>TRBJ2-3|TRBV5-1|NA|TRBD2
TGCGCCAGCAGCCCCGTGGGGGGGGCAGATACGCAGTATTTT
CASSPVGGADTQYF
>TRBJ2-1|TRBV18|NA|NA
TGTGCCAGCTCACCCAAAGTCGGCGGCTACAATGAGCAGTTCTTC
CASSPKVGGYNEQFF
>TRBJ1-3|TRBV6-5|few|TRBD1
TGTGCCAGCAGTTCGCAGGGGGTATACTCTGGAAACACCATATATTTT
CASSSQGVYSGNTIYF
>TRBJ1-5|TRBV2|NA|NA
TGTGCCAGCAATTCCGGGAGGACTTTGGAGCCCCAGCATTTT
CASNSGRTLEPQHF
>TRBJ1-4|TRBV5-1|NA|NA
TGCGCGAGTCGCCAGCCACGGGGAACTAATGAAAAACTGTTTTTT
CASRQPRGTNEKLFF
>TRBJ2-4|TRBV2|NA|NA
TGTGCCAGCAGTGAAGGGGTTAGGAGGGGGCCGTACTTC
CASSEGVRRGPYF
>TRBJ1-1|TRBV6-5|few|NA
TGTGCCAGCAGCCAGGGGTTTGACACTGAAGCTTTCTTT
CASSQGFDTEAFF
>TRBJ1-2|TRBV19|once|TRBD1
TGTGCCAGTAGTACTCGGACAGGGGGAGGCTACACCTTC
CASSTRTGGGYTF
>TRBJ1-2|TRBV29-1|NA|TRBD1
TGCAGCGTCCTGACAGGGATCGACTATGGCTACACCTTC
CSVLTGIDYGYTF
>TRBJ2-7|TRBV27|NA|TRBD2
TGTGCCAGCAGTTTAGGAAGCGGGAGGGCCCGAGGGGGTGGCCGTCAGTACTTC
CASSLGSGRARGGGRQYF
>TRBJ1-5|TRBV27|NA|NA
TGTGCCAGCAGTTTCCAGGGTAGAGATCAGCCCCAGCATTTT
CASSFQGRDQPQHF
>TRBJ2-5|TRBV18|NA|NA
TGTGCCAGCTCCACAGGGCGGAACCAAGAGACCCAGTACTTC
CASSTGRNQETQYF
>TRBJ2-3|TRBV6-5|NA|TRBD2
TGTGCCAGCACTCGGGGGGGTCGTCCAGATACGCAGTATTTT
CASTRGGRPDTQYF
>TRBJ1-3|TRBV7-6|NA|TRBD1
TGTGCCAGCAGCTTGGACAGGAGCCCCTCTGGAAACACCATATATTTT
CASSLDRSPSGNTIYF
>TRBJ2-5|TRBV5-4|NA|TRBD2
TGTGCCAGCAGCTTTCGGGTTCCGGGAGCGGGGGAGACCCAGTACTTC
CASSFRVPGAGETQYF
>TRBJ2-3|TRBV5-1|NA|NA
TGCGCCAGCAGCTCCCGGACGGGAACTAGCACAGATACGCAGTATTTT
CASSSRTGTSTDTQYF
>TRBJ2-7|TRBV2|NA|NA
TGTGCCAGCAGTGACAGTCCGCCCTACGAGCAGTACTTC
CASSDSPPYEQYF
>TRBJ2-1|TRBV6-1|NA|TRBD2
TGTGCCAGCAGTGAGACTAGCGGGGGTAGCTCCTACAATGAGCAGTTCTTC
CASSETSGGSSYNEQFF
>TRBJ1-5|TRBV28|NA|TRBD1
TGTGCCAGCAGTGGGGACAGGGGGTTGAATCAGCCCCAGCATTTT
CASSGDRGLNQPQHF
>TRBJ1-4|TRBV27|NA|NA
TGTGCCAGCCGGGGAGCCGGGAATGAAAAACTGTTTTTT
CASRGAGNEKLFF
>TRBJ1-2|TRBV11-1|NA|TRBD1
TGTGCCAGCAGCTTAGCCCGGACAGGGGGCCATGGCTACACCTTC
CASSLARTGGHGYTF
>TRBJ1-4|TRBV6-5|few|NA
TGTGCCAGCAGTTTCCTGGGGAGGTTTGAAAAACTGTTTTTT
CASSFLGRFEKLFF
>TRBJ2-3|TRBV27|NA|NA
TGTGCCAGCAGTAACCCCAACTCAGATACGCAGTATTTT
CASSNPNSDTQYF
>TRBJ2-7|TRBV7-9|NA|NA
TGTGCCAGCAGCTTAGTTCAGGTTAACGACGAGCAGTACTTC
CASSLVQVNDEQYF
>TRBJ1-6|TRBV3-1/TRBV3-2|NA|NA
TGTGCCAGCAGCCTAGGGGCGCCGGATTCACCCCTCCACTTT
CASSLGAPDSPLHF
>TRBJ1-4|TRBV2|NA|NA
TGTGCCAGCAGTACCCAGGGACTGGCTGAAAAACTGTTTTTT
CASSTQGLAEKLFF
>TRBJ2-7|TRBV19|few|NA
TGTGCCAGTAGTGCCGGGCCTCGGGGGTCCTACGAGCAGTACTTC
CASSAGPRGSYEQYF
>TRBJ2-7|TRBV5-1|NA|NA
TGCGCCAGCAGCTTGGGAGGTAGCGGCCCGCTCTCCTACGAGCAGTACTTC
CASSLGGSGPLSYEQYF
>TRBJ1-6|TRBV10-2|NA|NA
TGCGCCAGCAGTGGCCGGGCGGGGGCCTCCTATAATTCACCCCTCCACTTT
CASSGRAGASYNSPLHF
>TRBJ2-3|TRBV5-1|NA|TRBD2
TGCGCCAGCAGCTTGGACCTAGCGGGGGGGACAGATACGCAGTATTTT
CASSLDLAGGTDTQYF
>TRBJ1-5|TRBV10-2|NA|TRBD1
TGCGCCAGCATGGCAGGGGGCTTGGGTCAGCCCCAGCATTTT
CASMAGGLGQPQHF
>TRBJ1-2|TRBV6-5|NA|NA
TGTGCCAGCAGTTCGGCAGGCTATGGCTACACCTTC
CASSSAGYGYTF
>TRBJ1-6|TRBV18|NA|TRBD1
TGTGCCAGCTCACCAGTACAGGGGAGCTCCTATAATTCACCCCTCCACTTT
CASSPVQGSSYNSPLHF
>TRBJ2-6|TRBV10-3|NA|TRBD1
TGTGCCATCAACGATCCAGGGCAGGGGGCTTCTGGGGCCAACGTCCTGACTTTC
CAINDPGQGASGANVLTF
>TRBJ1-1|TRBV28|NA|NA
TGTGCCAGCAGTTTTGGGGCAGGAAGGAGGGGCACTGAAGCTTTCTTT
CASSFGAGRRGTEAFF
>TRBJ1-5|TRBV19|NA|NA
TGTGCCAGTAGTTTAGCGACAGGCGCTCAGGGGCAGCCCCAGCATTTT
CASSLATGAQGQPQHF
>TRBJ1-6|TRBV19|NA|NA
TGTGCCAGTGGCTACCTTGACAGGAATTCACCCCTCCACTTT
CASGYLDRNSPLHF